The 28 T cell receptor beta chains in this list originate from one sample, sequenced in a study of yellow fever vaccine responses in identical twins. MiXCR was run by TCRdb on the RT-PCR reads, yielding one entry per CDR3 protein. This sample has 25,000 or so distinct CDR3 sequences, with more than 60% found just once. The sample was T cells from blood (PBMCs), unsorted or a sorted subset (not recorded which), taken before or after yellow fever vaccination (not recorded which). These receptors were collected from a woman aged 18-30 years who received the yellow fever vaccine.

This rearrangement joins TRBV28 to TRBJ2-7, with 7 bases fitting TRBD1. The V segment lost 8 bases and the J segment 3 bases; nucleotides outside the gene matches: 7. CDR1 is MDHEN, CDR2 SYDVKM, per germline. The CDR3 is 13 residues long. The CDR3 coding sequence is TGTGCCAGCGGGCAGGGGGAAATCTACGAGCAGTACGTC. Translating gives CASGQGEIYEQYV.

The rearrangement uses TRBV2 and TRBJ2-7; the match to TRBD2 covers 9 bases. The CDR3 is 15 amino acids. Germline V gene sequence: CDR1 SNHLY, CDR2 FYNNEI. The ends lost 6 bases at V and 3 bases at J; junction bases unmatched: 9. The CDR3 DNA sequence: TGTGCCAGCAGATCAGCGGGAGGATCCATCTACGAGCAGTACTTC. The encoded protein is CASRSAGGSIYEQYF.

The gene calls are TRBV6-1 and TRBJ2-6; no clear D. V lost 6 bases and J lost 0, with 9 bases in between. Per germline, CDR1 MNHNS and CDR2 SASEGT. The CDR3 contains 15 residues. CDR3 nucleotides: TGTGCCAGCAGAGAACAGCCCTCTGGGGCCAACGTCCTGACTTTC. Residues: CASREQPSGANVLTF.

This clonotype appeared a few times. The rearrangement links TRBV24-1 to TRBJ2-3, with a tentative D call TRBD2 (6 bases). The V gene's germline CDR1 is KGHDR and CDR2 SFDVKD. CDR3 size: 15 residues. V shed 7 bases and J shed 0 bases, with 13 bases lying between them. Written as DNA, the CDR3 is TGTGCCACCAGCCAACGAGCGGGCAGCACAGATACGCAGTATTTT. The encoded protein is CATSQRAGSTDTQYF.

This clonotype was seen only a few times. The chain carries TRBV7-6 and TRBJ1-3; no firm D call. The CDR3 is 14 amino acids. V dropped 5 bases and J dropped 0 bases, with 8 bases sitting between them. The germline V gene has CDR1 SGHVS and CDR2 FNYEAQ. CDR3 coding DNA: TGTGCCAGCAGCCCTACCGACTCTGGAAACACCATATATTTT. It is translated as CASSPTDSGNTIYF.

The rearrangement links TRBV12-3 or TRBV12-4 to TRBJ2-1, with TRBD1 identical over 10 bases. The CDR3 loop spans 15 amino acids. Losses at the gene ends were 5 bases for V and 4 bases for J; bases not matched to a gene: 5. The CDR3 bases are TGTGCCAGCAGTCCGACAGGGGGCAGGTACAATGAGCAGTTCTTC. This codes for CASSPTGGRYNEQFF.

This chain connects TRBV18 to TRBJ1-5; the D is unclear. The V end lost 3 bases, the J end lost 0 bases, and 15 bases lay between the germline ends. Looked up from germline, CDR1 is KGHSH and CDR2 is LQKENI. There are 17 residues in the CDR3. The CDR3 reads CASSPLSLETSNQPQHF. The CDR3 DNA is TGTGCCAGCTCACCTCTCTCGCTGGAAACTAGCAATCAGCCCCAGCATTTT. The full variable domain, its missing parts supplied by reference TRBV18 and TRBJ1-5, is NAGVMQNPRHLVRRRGQEARLRCSPMKGHSHVYWYRQLPEEGLKFMVYLQKENIIDESGMPKERFSAEFPKEGPSILRIQQVVRGDSAAYFCASSPLSLETSNQPQHFGDGTRLSIL.

V and J are TRBV24-1 and TRBJ2-3; 8 positions match TRBD1. Unmatched junction bases numbered 11, after V lost 7 bases and J lost 6 bases. Germline CDR1 reads KGHDR; CDR2 reads SFDVKD. This CDR3 is 15 amino acids long. CDR3 amino acids: CATSPTDRASDTQYF. CDR3 nucleotide sequence: TGTGCCACCAGCCCTACGGACAGGGCCTCGGATACGCAGTATTTT.

The rearrangement uses TRBV18 and TRBJ2-4; no clear D gene. Trimming removed 0 bases from V and 3 bases from J, with 6 bases in between. The CDR3 runs 14 residues. Germline values: CDR1 KGHSH, CDR2 LQKENI. Here the CDR3 reads CASSPPDDKNIQYF. The CDR3 bases are TGTGCCAGCTCACCACCGGATGACAAAAACATTCAGTACTTC.

The chain couples TRBV5-1 to TRBJ1-6; 7 nucleotides agree with TRBD1. Trimming removed 4 bases from V and 7 bases from J; junction bases left unmatched: 5. The germline CDR1 and CDR2 sequences are SGHRS and YFSETQ. The CDR3 runs 14 residues. CDR3 sequence reads: CASSEGGANSPLHF. DNA of the CDR3: TGCGCCAGCAGCGAAGGGGGCGCGAATTCACCCCTCCACTTT.

The chain joins TRBV29-1 to TRBJ2-1; TRBD2 matches at 13 bases. The germline V gene encodes CDR1 SQVTM and CDR2 ANQGSEA. The CDR3 runs to 15 residues. V trimming: 6 bases; J trimming: 5 bases; junction bases outside the gene matches: 7. The CDR3 bases are TGCAGCGTAAGGACTAGCGGGGGTGCAAACAATGAGCAGTTCTTC. This translates into CSVRTSGGANNEQFF.

This chain connects TRBV23-1 to TRBJ2-4; D is unresolved. TRBV23-1 carries the ORF label, with uncertain function. CDR3 length equals 18 residues. Trimming shortened V by 6 bases and J by 0 bases, and 21 bases separated the two germline ends. The CDR3 DNA reads as TGCGCCAGCAGAAAGACCTCGAGGCGACCGTTAGCCAAAAACATTCAGTACTTC. Its translation is CASRKTSRRPLAKNIQYF.

This chain joins TRBV19 and TRBJ1-6; no definite D call. Per the germline V gene, CDR1 is LNHDA and CDR2 is SQIVND (reference sequence). The V gene lost 6 bases and the J gene lost 7 bases, with 10 bases spanning the gap. The CDR3 spans 13 residues. CDR3 coding DNA: TGTGCCAGTAGACCTGGTGGAAATTCACCCCTCCACTTT. Encoded protein: CASRPGGNSPLHF. The entire variable domain, with the rest obtained from reference TRBV19 and TRBJ1-6, is as follows: DGGITQSPKYLFRKEGQNVTLSCEQNLNHDAMYWYRQDPGQGLRLIYYSQIVNDFQKGDIAEGYSVSREKKESFPLTVTSAQKNPTAFYLCASRPGGNSPLHFGNGTRLTVT.

The V gene is TRBV2, the J gene TRBJ2-7, with D perhaps TRBD2 (5 bases). The CDR3 extends over 15 amino acids. The V end lost 1 base, the J end lost 4 bases, and 14 bases lay between the germline ends. Germline CDR1 and CDR2: SNHLY and FYNNEI. The CDR3 bases are TGTGCCAGCAGTGAAGTTTACGCGTCGGGGTACGAGCAGTACTTC. This sequence encodes CASSEVYASGYEQYF.

This chain connects TRBV10-3 to TRBJ1-6; D is perhaps TRBD1 (6 bases). Germline assignment: CDR1 ENHRY and CDR2 SYGVKD. With 4 bases removed from V and 7 bases from J, the gap between germline ends came to 14 bases. CDR3 length: 15 residues. The CDR3 loop is CAISGETGRNSPLHF. The CDR3 DNA reads as TGTGCCATCAGTGGGGAGACAGGCCGCAATTCACCCCTCCACTTT.

The J gene is TRBJ2-7, the V gene TRBV2, with TRBD1 identical over 7 bases. After removal of 4 bases from V and 6 bases from J, the junction contained 6 bases not matched to a gene. Germline V CDR1 and CDR2: SNHLY, FYNNEI. The CDR3 runs 13 residues. CDR3 sequence reads: CASSGGGKLEQYF. Here the CDR3 DNA reads TGTGCCAGCAGTGGAGGGGGCAAGCTCGAGCAGTACTTC.

The V and J genes are TRBV5-1 and TRBJ1-6; D unclear. V was shortened by 0 bases and J by 4 bases, with 8 bases between the two germline ends. CDR3 length equals 15 residues. Germline loops: CDR1 SGHRS, CDR2 YFSETQ. DNA for the CDR3: TGCGCCAGCAGCTTGGAGTCCAGGTATAATTCACCCCTCCACTTT. Its translation: CASSLESRYNSPLHF.

The rearrangement joins TRBV2 to TRBJ2-4; D call uncertain. CDR3 length: 13 residues. The V gene's germline CDR1 is SNHLY and CDR2 FYNNEI. Trimming stripped 10 bases from V and 6 bases from J, with 16 bases between. Here the CDR3 reads CATTTVVANIQYF. The CDR3 region has the DNA TGTGCCACAACAACGGTCGTCGCAAACATTCAGTACTTC.

J is TRBJ2-1 and V is TRBV29-1; the match to TRBD2 covers 13 bases. CDR3 size: 15 residues. V was pared by 4 bases and J by 3 bases, with 3 bases of the junction left unmatched. Germline V gene lookup returns CDR1 SQVTM and CDR2 ANQGSEA. In DNA form, the CDR3 reads TGCAGCGTTGTCGGACTAGCGGGGGACTACAATGAGCAGTTCTTC. This gives the protein CSVVGLAGDYNEQFF.

This chain joins TRBV2 and TRBJ2-3, with 10 bases matching TRBD1. The V gene's germline CDR1 is SNHLY and CDR2 FYNNEI. With V trimmed by 7 bases and J by 3 bases, 1 base remained unmatched. The CDR3 spans 13 residues. This CDR3 is CASTGQGTDTQYF. Here the CDR3 DNA reads TGTGCCAGCACGGGACAGGGGACAGATACGCAGTATTTT.

Turning to this clonotype: The CDR3 does not close with the conserved phenylalanine or tryptophan, likely indicating a read error. The chain has TRBV13 and TRBJ2-1; TRBD1 aligns across 7 bases. Germline CDR1 is PRHDT and CDR2 is FYEKMQ (reference sequence). J was trimmed by 3 bases and V by 8 bases; bases with no gene match: 4. The CDR3 consists of 13 residues. The CDR3 DNA follows: TGTGCCAGCGGGGGACAGAACTACAATGAGCAGTTCCTC. As protein: CASGGQNYNEQFL.

The rearrangement uses TRBV28 and TRBJ2-7; 7 bases are shared with TRBD1. The CDR3 loop spans 14 amino acids. V trimming: 8 bases; J trimming: 1 base; junction bases outside the gene matches: 8. Germline assignment: CDR1 MDHEN and CDR2 SYDVKM. The CDR3 sequence is CASRGRGQSYEQYF. The DNA of the CDR3 is TGTGCCAGCCGAGGAAGGGGACAGTCCTACGAGCAGTACTTC.

This clonotype appeared a single time. This sequence joins TRBV28 and TRBJ1-5; D is possibly TRBD1 (5 bases). Germline V gives CDR1 MDHEN, CDR2 SYDVKM. V gave up 8 bases and J gave up 2 bases, with 19 bases separating them. This CDR3 is built from 16 residues. The CDR3 coding sequence is TGTGCCAGCGGATCGATAGCTCAGGGAGGCAATCAGCCCCAGCATTTT. This gives the protein CASGSIAQGGNQPQHF.

J is TRBJ1-2 and V is TRBV6-5; D not resolved. This CDR3 region has 14 residues. With 3 bases removed from V and 11 bases from J, the gap between germline ends came to 19 bases. The germline V gene has CDR1 MNHEY and CDR2 SVGAGI. The chain's CDR3 is CASSYLVGHSEYTF. The CDR3 DNA is TGTGCCAGCAGTTATCTCGTCGGGCATTCGGAGTACACCTTC.

The gene calls are TRBV6-1 and TRBJ1-5; 8 bases line up with TRBD1. The J segment lost 3 bases and the V segment lost 6 bases, leaving 7 bases of the junction unmatched. Germline V lookup: CDR1 MNHNS, CDR2 SASEGT. The CDR3 extends over 15 amino acids. CDR3 DNA sequence: TGTGCCAGCAGCACCGGGACAGGCAACAATCAGCCCCAGCATTTT. It encodes CASSTGTGNNQPQHF.

This clonotype was detected only a few times. The V gene is TRBV7-6, the J gene TRBJ2-2; D possibly uses TRBD1 or TRBD2 (5 bases each). CDR1 is SGHVS and CDR2 is FNYEAQ in the germline V gene. The CDR3 contains 14 residues. V lost 4 bases and J lost 8, with 14 bases in between. The CDR3 is CASSWTGGGGELFF. Written as DNA, the CDR3 is TGTGCCAGCAGCTGGACTGGGGGTGGAGGGGAGCTGTTTTTT.

The rearrangement uses TRBV7-9 and TRBJ1-1, with TRBD1 matching over 7 bases. With 5 bases clipped from V and 4 bases from J, the junction kept 13 bases outside the gene matches. The CDR3 is 16 residues long. CDR1 is SEHNR and CDR2 is FQNEAQ in the germline V gene (reference sequence). The CDR3 reads CASSPRQGLRVTEAFF. The CDR3 bases are TGTGCCAGCAGCCCGAGACAGGGCTTAAGGGTCACTGAAGCTTTCTTT. The full variable domain, completed using reference TRBV7-9 and TRBJ1-1, is DTGVSQNPRHKITKRGQNVTFRCDPISEHNRLYWYRQTLGQGPEFLTYFQNEAQLEKSRLLSDRFSAERPKGSFSTLEIQRTEQGDSAMYLCASSPRQGLRVTEAFFGQGTRLTVV.

This clonotype was counted only a few times. The chain carries TRBV20-1 and TRBJ2-3; tentative D call: TRBD2 (7 bases). The germline V and J ends were trimmed by 1 base and 1 base, with 12 bases remaining between them. The CDR3 extends over 15 amino acids. Germline CDR1 and CDR2: DFQATT and SNEGSKA (reference sequence). CDR3 sequence (DNA): TGCAGTGCTAGAGTAGGGGGGGGCGGCACAGATACGCAGTATTTT. It yields the protein CSARVGGGGTDTQYF.